This T cell receptor beta chain derives from a study of cytomegalovirus exposure and HLA in healthy donors. The CDR3 extends over 14 amino acids. Germline values: CDR1 SGHDT, CDR2 YYEEEE. The J segment lost 5 bases and the V segment lost 2 bases, leaving 2 bases of the junction unmatched. The PCR made use of 60 Vbeta and 13 Jbeta primers. Libraries were prepared by immunoSEQ multiplex PCR; TCRdb keeps only in-frame clonotypes and omits some of them. The table counts approximately 110,000 clones; about 2.2% lies in the top ten. Worth noting for this clone: The antigen is undetermined.

Findings and limits, study-wide: In vitro confirmation showed three CMV-associated chains to be CMV antigen specific. Several top significant clusters appeared, in a later analysis, to be linked to common viral pathogens.

Healthy donors of bone marrow made up the group. The clonotype was recovered from a man in his forties in good health and CMV-seronegative. The sequencing sample was made of PBMCs. The J gene is TRBJ2-3, the V gene TRBV5-6; 10 positions match TRBD1. CDR3 region: CASSLDRGRDTQYF. For the CDR3, the DNA is TGTGCCAGCAGCTTAGACAGGGGGCGAGATACGCAGTATTTT.